This TCR beta chain was sequenced during a study of cytomegalovirus exposure and HLA in healthy donors. Findings and limits, study-wide: Reportedly, TCR beta sequences accurately predicted HLA-A and HLA-B alleles in most subjects.

Note on this clone: The antigen remains unidentified.

After removal of 6 bases from V and 1 base from J, the junction contained 17 bases not matched to a gene. Per germline, CDR1 MDHEN and CDR2 SYDVKM. The CDR3 consists of 19 residues. The PCR employed 60 Vbeta primers together with 13 Jbeta primers. Data came from immunoSEQ multiplex PCR; TCRdb stores just in-frame clones and leaves some out. The sample lists tens of thousands of clones; over 75% were seen once. This sequence joins TRBV28 and TRBJ2-3; 9 bases are a match to TRBD2. This clonotype was sampled from a man aged 45-65 years in good health and CMV-seronegative. The material sequenced was PBMCs. DNA for the CDR3: TGTGCCAGCAGCCGATTCGCATTGCGGGAGGGCCTAGGCACAGATACGCAGTATTTT. Translated: CASSRFALREGLGTDTQYF.